This T cell receptor (beta chain) was identified during a study of blood T cells in healthy people across ages. Samples had at least 6.5 million PBMCs isolated from them. Per sample, extraction of total RNA gave at least 5 micrograms in every case. This clonotype was found a few times. Its antigen is as yet unknown. Sample-barcoded 5' priming and a J-beta primer mix drove a second PCR of about 6 to 12 cycles. A template-switch adaptor with 12 random nucleotides tagged each cDNA molecule. TCRdb fed the 5' RACE reads into MiXCR, producing one record per CDR3 protein. Found here are approximately 730,000 distinct CDR3 sequences, 43% of them singletons; the top ten hold around a fifth. Study-wide results and caveats: Estimates of diversity drawn from one million T cells were considered underestimates.

The CDR3 has 13 amino acids. From germline, CDR1 is MDHEN and CDR2 SYDVKM. V lost 2 bases and J lost 3, with 7 bases in between. The origin of this receptor is a woman aged 60-75 years in good health. The sample consisted of blood. This rearrangement joins TRBV28 to TRBJ1-2; D is ambiguous. CDR3 nucleotide sequence: TGTGCCAGCAGTTTACATTGGGACTATGGCTACACCTTC. Protein sequence: CASSLHWDYGYTF.